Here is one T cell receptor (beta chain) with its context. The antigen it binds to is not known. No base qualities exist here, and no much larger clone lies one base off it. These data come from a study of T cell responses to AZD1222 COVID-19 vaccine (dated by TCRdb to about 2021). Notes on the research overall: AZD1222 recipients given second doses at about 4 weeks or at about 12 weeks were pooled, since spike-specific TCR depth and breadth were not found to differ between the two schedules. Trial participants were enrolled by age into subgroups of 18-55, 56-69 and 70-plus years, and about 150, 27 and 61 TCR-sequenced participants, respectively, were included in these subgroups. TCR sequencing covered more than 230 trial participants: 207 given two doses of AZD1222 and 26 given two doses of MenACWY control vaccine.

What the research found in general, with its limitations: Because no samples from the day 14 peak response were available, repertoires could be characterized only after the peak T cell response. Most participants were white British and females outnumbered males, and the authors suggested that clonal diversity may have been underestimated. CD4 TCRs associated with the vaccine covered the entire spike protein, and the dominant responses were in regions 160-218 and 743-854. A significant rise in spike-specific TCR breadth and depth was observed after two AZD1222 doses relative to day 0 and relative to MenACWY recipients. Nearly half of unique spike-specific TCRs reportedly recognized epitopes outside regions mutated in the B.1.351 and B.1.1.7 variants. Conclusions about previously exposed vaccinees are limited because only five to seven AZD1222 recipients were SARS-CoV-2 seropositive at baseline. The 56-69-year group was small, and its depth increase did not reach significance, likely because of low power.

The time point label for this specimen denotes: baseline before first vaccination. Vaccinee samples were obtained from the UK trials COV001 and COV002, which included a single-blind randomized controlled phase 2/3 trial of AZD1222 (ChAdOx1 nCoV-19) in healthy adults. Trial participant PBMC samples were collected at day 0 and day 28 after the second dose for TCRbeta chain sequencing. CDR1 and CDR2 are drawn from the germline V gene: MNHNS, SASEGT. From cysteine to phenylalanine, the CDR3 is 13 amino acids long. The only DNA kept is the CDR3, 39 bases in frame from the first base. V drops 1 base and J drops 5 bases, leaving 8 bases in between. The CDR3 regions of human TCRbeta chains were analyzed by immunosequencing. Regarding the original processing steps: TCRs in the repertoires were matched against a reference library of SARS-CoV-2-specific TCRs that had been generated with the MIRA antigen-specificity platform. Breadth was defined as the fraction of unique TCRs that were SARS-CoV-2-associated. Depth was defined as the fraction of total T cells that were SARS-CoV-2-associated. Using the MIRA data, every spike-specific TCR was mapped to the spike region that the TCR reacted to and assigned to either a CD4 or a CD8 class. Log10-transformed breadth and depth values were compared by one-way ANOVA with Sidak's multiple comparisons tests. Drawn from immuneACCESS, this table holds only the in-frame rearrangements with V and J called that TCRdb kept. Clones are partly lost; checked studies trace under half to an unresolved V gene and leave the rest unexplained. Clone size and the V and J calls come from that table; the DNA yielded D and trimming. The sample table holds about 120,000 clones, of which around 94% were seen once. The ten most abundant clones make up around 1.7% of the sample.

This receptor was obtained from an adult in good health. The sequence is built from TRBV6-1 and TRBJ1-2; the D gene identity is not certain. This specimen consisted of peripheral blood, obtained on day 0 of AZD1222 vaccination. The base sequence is TGTGCCAGCAGTGAAGGGGCAGCTTATGGCTACACCTTC. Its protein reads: CASSEGAAYGYTF.